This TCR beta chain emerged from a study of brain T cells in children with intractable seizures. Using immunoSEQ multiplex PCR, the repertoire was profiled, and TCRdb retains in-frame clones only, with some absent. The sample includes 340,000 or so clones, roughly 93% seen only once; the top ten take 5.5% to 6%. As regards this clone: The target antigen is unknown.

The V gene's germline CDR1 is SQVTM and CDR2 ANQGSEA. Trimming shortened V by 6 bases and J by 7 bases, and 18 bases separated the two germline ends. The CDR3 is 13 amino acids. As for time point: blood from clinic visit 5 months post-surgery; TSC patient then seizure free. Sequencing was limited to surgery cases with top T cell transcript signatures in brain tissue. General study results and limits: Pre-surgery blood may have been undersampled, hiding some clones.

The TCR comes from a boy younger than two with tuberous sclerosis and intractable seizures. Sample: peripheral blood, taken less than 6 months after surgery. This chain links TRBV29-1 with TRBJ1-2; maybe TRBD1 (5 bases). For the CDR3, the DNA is TGCAGCGTGGCCAACGTGGGGGATGGTGGCTACACCTTC. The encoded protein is CSVANVGDGGYTF.